This T cell receptor beta chain was sequenced during a study of glioma-infiltrating T cells. The study, taken as a whole, reports: Only very few CDR3 sequences appeared in both tissue and blood. Tissue-blood divergence was below expectation in non-neoplastic patients, above in gliomas.

The CDR3 runs to 17 residues. CDR1 and CDR2 from the germline V gene are MNHGY and SVAAGI. A note on this clonotype: Its antigen remains unidentified. Relative to the germline gene, one junction end is altered; a read error may explain this.

Using RNA template, CDR3s of TCR alpha and beta were amplified with iRepertoire arm-PCR. For one-step reverse transcription and amplification, about 90-450 ng of tissue mRNA or PBMC total RNA was used. TCRdb reprocessed the multiplex PCR reads with MiXCR, giving one entry per CDR3 protein. The data contain about 93,000 distinct CDR3 sequences, approximately 42% of them singletons. Sequencing input: glioma tissue, nonneoplastic brain tissue, or PBMCs (not recorded which). The chain employs TRBV6-9 and TRBJ1-2; no clear D. The origin of this receptor is a human donor with low-grade glioma or glioblastoma, undergoing nonglioma brain surgery, or in good health (not recorded which). CDR3 residues: CPSSYSDADPPNYGHPF. DNA for the CDR3: TGCCCCAGCAGTTACAGCGACGCAGATCCCCCTAACTATGGCCACCCCTTC.